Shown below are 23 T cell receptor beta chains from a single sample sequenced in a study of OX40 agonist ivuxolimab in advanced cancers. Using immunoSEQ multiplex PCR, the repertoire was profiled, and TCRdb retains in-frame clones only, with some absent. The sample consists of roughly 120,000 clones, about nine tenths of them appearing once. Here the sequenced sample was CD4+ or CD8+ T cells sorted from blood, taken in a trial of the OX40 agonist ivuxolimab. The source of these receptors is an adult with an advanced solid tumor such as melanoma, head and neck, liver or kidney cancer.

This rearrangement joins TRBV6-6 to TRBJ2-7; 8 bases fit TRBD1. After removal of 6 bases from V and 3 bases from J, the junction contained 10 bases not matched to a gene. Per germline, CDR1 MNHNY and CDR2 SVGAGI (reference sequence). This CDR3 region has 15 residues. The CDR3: CASRELTGGDYEQYF. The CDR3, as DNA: TGTGCCAGCAGGGAACTTACAGGGGGTGACTACGAGCAGTACTTC.

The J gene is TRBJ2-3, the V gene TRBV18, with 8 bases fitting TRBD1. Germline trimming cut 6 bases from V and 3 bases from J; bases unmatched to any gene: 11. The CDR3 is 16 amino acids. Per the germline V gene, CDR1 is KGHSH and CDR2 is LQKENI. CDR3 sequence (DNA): TGTGCCAGCTCCCGTAGACAGGGGAAAAAGACAGATACGCAGTATTTT. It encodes CASSRRQGKKTDTQYF.

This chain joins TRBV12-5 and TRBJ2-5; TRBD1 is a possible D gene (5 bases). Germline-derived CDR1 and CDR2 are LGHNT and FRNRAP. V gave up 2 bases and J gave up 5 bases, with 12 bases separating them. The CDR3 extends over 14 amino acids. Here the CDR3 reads CASGLMQGQETQYF. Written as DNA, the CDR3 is TGTGCTAGTGGTTTGATGCAGGGCCAGGAGACCCAGTACTTC. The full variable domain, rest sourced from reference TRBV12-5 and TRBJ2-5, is DARVTQTPRHKVTEMGQEVTMRCQPILGHNTVFWYRQTMMQGLELLAYFRNRAPLDDSGMPKDRFSAEMPDATLATLKIQPSEPRDSAVYFCASGLMQGQETQYFGPGTRLLVL.

As DNA, the CDR3 is TGTGCCAGCAGCTCCGTTTCGGGGAGTTCACCCCTCCACTTT. Translation: CASSSVSGSSPLHF. This chain joins TRBV7-2 and TRBJ1-6, with unresolved D. Germline V gives CDR1 SGHTA, CDR2 FQGNSA. The V gene lost 4 bases and the J gene lost 9 bases, with 13 bases spanning the gap. The length of the CDR3 is 14 residues.

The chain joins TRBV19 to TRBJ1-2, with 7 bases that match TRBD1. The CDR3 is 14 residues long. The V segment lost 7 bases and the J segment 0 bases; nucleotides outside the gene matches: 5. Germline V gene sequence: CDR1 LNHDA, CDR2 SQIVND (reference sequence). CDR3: CASTPGGANYGYTF. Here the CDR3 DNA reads TGTGCCAGTACCCCAGGGGGGGCTAACTATGGCTACACCTTC.

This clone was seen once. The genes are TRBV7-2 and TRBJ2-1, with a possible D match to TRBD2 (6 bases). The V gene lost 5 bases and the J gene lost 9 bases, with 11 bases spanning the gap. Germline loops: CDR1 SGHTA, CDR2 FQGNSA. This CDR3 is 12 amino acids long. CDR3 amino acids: CASSGGVSEQFF. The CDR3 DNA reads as TGTGCCAGCAGCGGAGGGGTATCTGAGCAGTTCTTC. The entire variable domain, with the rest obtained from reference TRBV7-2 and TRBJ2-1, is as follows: GAGVSQSPSNKVTEKGKDVELRCDPISGHTALYWYRQSLGQGLEFLIYFQGNSAPDKSGLPSDRFSAERTGGSVSTLTIQRTQQEDSAVYLCASSGGVSEQFFGPGTRLTVL.

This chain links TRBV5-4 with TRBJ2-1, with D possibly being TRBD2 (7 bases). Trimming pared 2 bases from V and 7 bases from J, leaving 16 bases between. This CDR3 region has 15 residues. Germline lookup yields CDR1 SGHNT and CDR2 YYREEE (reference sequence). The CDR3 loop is CASSFGGPGDNEQFF. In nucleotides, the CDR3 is TGTGCCAGCAGCTTCGGGGGGCCTGGGGATAATGAGCAGTTCTTC.

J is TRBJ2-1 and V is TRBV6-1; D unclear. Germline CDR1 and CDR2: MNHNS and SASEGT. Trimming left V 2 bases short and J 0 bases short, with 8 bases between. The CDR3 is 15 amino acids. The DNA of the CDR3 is TGTGCCAGCAGTGAAACCCGAAGCTCCTACAATGAGCAGTTCTTC. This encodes CASSETRSSYNEQFF.

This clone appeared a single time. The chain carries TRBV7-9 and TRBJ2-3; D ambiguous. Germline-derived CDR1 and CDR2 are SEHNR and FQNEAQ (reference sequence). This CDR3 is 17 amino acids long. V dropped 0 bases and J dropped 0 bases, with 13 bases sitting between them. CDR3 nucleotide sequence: TGTGCCAGCAGCTTAGCAACCCTTTATACTAGCACAGATACGCAGTATTTT. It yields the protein CASSLATLYTSTDTQYF.

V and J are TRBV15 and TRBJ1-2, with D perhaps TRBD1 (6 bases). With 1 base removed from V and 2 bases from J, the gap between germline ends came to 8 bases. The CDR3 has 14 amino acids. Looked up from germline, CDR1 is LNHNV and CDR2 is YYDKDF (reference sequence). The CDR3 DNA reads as TGTGCCACCAGCAGAGGTACAGGGAACTATGGCTACACCTTC. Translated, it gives CATSRGTGNYGYTF.

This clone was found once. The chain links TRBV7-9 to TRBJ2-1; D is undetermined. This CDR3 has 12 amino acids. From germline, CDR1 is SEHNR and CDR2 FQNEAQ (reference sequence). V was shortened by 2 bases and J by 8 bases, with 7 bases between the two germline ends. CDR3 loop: CASSLIIHEQFF. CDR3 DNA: TGTGCCAGCAGCTTAATTATACATGAGCAGTTCTTC.

The CDR3 spells CASRTGGIGYYEQYF. The DNA for the CDR3 is TGTGCCAGCAGGACTGGCGGCATTGGCTATTACGAGCAGTACTTC. The chain employs TRBV27 and TRBJ2-7; no definite D call. CDR1 is MNHEY, CDR2 SMNVEV, per germline (reference sequence). The CDR3 loop spans 15 amino acids. Trimming took 6 bases from V and 4 from J, leaving 19 bases between them.

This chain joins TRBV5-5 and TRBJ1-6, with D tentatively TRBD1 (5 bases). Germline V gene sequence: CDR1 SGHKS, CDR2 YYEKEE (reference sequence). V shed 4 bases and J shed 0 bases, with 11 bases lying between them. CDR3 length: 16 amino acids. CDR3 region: CASSLGGFSYNSPLHF. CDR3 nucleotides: TGTGCCAGCAGCCTGGGGGGTTTCTCCTATAATTCACCCCTCCACTTT.

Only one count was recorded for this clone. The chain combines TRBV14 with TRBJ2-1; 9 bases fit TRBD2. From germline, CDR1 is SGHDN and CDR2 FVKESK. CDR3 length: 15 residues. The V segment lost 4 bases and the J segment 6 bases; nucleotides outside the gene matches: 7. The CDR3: CASSLGGTSSNEQFF. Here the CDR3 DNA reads TGTGCCAGCAGCCTGGGGGGGACTAGCTCCAATGAGCAGTTCTTC.

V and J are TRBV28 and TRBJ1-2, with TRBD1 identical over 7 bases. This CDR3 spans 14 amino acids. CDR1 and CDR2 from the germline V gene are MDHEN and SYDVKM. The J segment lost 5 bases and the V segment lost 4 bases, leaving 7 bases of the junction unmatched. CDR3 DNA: TGTGCCAGCAGTTCCCTGACAGGGATATATGGCTACACCTTC. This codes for CASSSLTGIYGYTF.

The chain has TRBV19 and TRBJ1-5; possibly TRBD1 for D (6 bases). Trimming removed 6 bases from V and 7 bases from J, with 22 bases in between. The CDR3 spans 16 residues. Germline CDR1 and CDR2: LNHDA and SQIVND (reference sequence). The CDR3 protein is CASSPRKTGPGQPQHF. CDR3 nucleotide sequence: TGTGCCAGTAGCCCTCGAAAAACAGGGCCGGGCCAGCCCCAGCATTTT.

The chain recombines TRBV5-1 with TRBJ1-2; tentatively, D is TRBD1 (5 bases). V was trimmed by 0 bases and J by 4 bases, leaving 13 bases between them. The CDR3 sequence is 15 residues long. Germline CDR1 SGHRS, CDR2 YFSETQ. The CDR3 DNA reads TGCGCCAGCAGCTTGGGGGGGGTCCCTAGCTATGGCTACACCTTC. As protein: CASSLGGVPSYGYTF.

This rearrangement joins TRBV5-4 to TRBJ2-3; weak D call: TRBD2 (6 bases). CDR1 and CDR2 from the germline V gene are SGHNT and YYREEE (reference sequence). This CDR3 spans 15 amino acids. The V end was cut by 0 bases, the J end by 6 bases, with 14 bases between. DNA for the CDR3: TGTGCCAGCAGCTTGGGAGGGACTCCGGCGGATACGCAGTATTTT. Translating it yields CASSLGGTPADTQYF.

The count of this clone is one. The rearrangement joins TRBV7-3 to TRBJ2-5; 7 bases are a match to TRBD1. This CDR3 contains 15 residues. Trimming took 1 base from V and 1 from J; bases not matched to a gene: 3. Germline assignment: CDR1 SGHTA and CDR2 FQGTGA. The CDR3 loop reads CASSLNAGGQETQYF. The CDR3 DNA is TGTGCCAGCAGCTTAAACGCAGGGGGCCAAGAGACCCAGTACTTC.

In DNA form, the CDR3 reads TGTGCCAGCAGTTTAAACGGCTTCTTCGCTTTCTTT. Translating it yields CASSLNGFFAFF. The rearrangement links TRBV28 to TRBJ1-1, with no clear D. Germline CDR1 is MDHEN and CDR2 is SYDVKM. Between the trimmed V and J ends, which lost 2 bases and 11 bases, there was a span of 12 bases. The CDR3 length is 12 residues.

CDR3 residues: CASSQDPRYDEKLFF. The CDR3 region has the DNA TGCGCCAGCAGCCAAGATCCGAGATACGATGAAAAACTGTTTTTT. The genes are TRBV4-1 and TRBJ1-4, with unresolved D. The germline V gene encodes CDR1 MGHRA and CDR2 YSYEKL. V dropped 0 bases and J dropped 6 bases, with 11 bases sitting between them. The CDR3 contains 15 residues.

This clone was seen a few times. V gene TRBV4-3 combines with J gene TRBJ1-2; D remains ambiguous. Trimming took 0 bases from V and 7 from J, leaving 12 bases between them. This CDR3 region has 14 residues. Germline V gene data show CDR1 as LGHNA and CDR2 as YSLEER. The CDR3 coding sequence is TGCGCCAGCAGCCAAGACAGGACCCCGGGTGGCTACACCTTC. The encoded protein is CASSQDRTPGGYTF.

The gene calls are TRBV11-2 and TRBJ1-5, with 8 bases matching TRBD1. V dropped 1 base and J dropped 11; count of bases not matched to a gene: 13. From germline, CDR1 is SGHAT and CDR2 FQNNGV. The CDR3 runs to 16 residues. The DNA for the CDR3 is TGTGCCAGCAGCTTAGGTCCAGGGGGCGGCCGCGGGACCCAGCATTTT. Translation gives CASSLGPGGGRGTQHF.